A selection of T cell receptor beta chains follows, all from one sample in a study of CD8+ T cells in alopecia areata. The method was immunoSEQ multiplex PCR; TCRdb's version includes in-frame clones alone and lacks a portion of them. The profile shows about 160,000 clones, around 71% of them singletons. The sample was CD4+ T cells sorted from blood, taken at week 4, from a patient treated with tofacitinib. The receptor source for this set is a human donor with alopecia areata. The CDR3 runs from the conserved cysteine through the conserved F or W. Each record gives: V gene, J gene, clone size, D gene, CDR3 DNA, CDR3 protein. The D gene is left open where the match is weak. The size field is filled for only some rows; it gives once, few, many or a size class.

v_gene: TRBV27; j_gene: TRBJ2-7; abundance: -; d_gene: -; CDR3nt: TGTGCCAGCAGTTTATCGCAGGGCTACGAGCAGTACTTC; CDR3aa: CASSLSQGYEQYF
v_gene: TRBV2; j_gene: TRBJ2-2; abundance: once; d_gene: -; CDR3nt: TGTGCCACAGAACCAAGGAACACCGGGGAGCTGTTTTTT; CDR3aa: CATEPRNTGELFF
v_gene: TRBV10-3; j_gene: TRBJ1-6; abundance: -; d_gene: TRBD1; CDR3nt: TGTGCCATCAGTGGGGACAGGGTAAGGGATTCACCCCTCCACTTT; CDR3aa: CAISGDRVRDSPLHF
v_gene: TRBV5-1; j_gene: TRBJ1-1; abundance: -; d_gene: -; CDR3nt: TGCGCCAGCAGCTCACAGGGTGGAAACACTGAAGCTTTCTTT; CDR3aa: CASSSQGGNTEAFF
v_gene: TRBV7-9; j_gene: TRBJ2-7; abundance: -; d_gene: -; CDR3nt: TGTGCCAGCAGCCCCCGGGACACCACCGGGCAGTACTTC; CDR3aa: CASSPRDTTGQYF
v_gene: TRBV7-2; j_gene: TRBJ2-7; abundance: few; d_gene: -; CDR3nt: TGTGCCAGCAGCTCCCCCCCCTACGAGCAGTACTTC; CDR3aa: CASSSPPYEQYF
v_gene: TRBV7-2; j_gene: TRBJ2-6; abundance: -; d_gene: -; CDR3nt: TGTGCCAGCGGGGGAGCTGGGGCCAACGTCCTGACTTTC; CDR3aa: CASGGAGANVLTF
v_gene: TRBV5-1; j_gene: TRBJ2-6; abundance: -; d_gene: -; CDR3nt: TGCGCCAGCAGCAAAGAAGGGGATAGCTCTGGGGCCAACGTCCTGACTTTC; CDR3aa: CASSKEGDSSGANVLTF
v_gene: TRBV4-3; j_gene: TRBJ2-7; abundance: -; d_gene: -; CDR3nt: TGCGCCAGCAGCCAGTCAGGGTCGGGCGAGCAGTACTTC; CDR3aa: CASSQSGSGEQYF
v_gene: TRBV6-6; j_gene: TRBJ2-5; abundance: -; d_gene: TRBD2; CDR3nt: TGTGCCAGCAGTACAGGAGGGGTAGCGGGTGAGACCCAGTACTTC; CDR3aa: CASSTGGVAGETQYF
v_gene: TRBV2; j_gene: TRBJ1-1; abundance: -; d_gene: -; CDR3nt: TGTGCCAGCAGGGAACGGACGAACACTGAAGCTTTCTTT; CDR3aa: CASRERTNTEAFF
v_gene: TRBV30; j_gene: TRBJ2-7; abundance: -; d_gene: -; CDR3nt: TGTGCCTGGAGTGCGGGACTCTACGAGCAGTACTTC; CDR3aa: CAWSAGLYEQYF
v_gene: TRBV9; j_gene: TRBJ1-2; abundance: -; d_gene: -; CDR3nt: TGTGCCAGCAGCGTAGGGCAGGGGTCCTATGGCTACACCTTC; CDR3aa: CASSVGQGSYGYTF
v_gene: TRBV29-1; j_gene: TRBJ2-5; abundance: -; d_gene: -; CDR3nt: TGCAGGGGAAGGGGTCAAGAGACCCAGTACTTC; CDR3aa: CRGRGQETQYF